This TCR beta chain emerged from a study of T cells in Graves' hyperthyroidism and ophthalmopathy (dated by TCRdb to the late 2010s). With respect to the entire study: Peripheral blood samples were taken at the time of initial diagnosis, prior to any treatment. Prospective prediction of ophthalmopathy was tested in an independent validation cohort of fewer than 20 hyperthyroidism patients and some 17 patients who later progressed to ophthalmopathy. The roughly 90 discovery patients were divided at random into training and test sets in a 7:3 ratio. To identify TCR V-J signatures that set the groups apart, the researchers used a discovery cohort of about a hundred patients, made up of 43 with Graves' ophthalmopathy and some 55 with stable Graves' hyperthyroidism. After sampling, hyperthyroidism patients received methimazole starting at 30 mg daily, and ophthalmopathy patients received high-dose intravenous methylprednisolone. Thyroid tissue and blood T-cell repertoires from more than 5 Graves' hyperthyroidism patients were also compared in the study. TCR Vbeta CDR3 sequencing of fewer than 150 peripheral blood samples (under 45 ophthalmopathy, 75 to 85 hyperthyroidism and about 17 progressor patients) is reported in the paper. What the research found in general, with its limitations: In validation, the model predicted progression to ophthalmopathy a median of roughly six months before onset, with over 60% sensitivity and about 72% specificity. Blood samples also contained most of the expanded thyroid clonotypes (frequency above 0.001), which suggests that blood repertoires may reflect thyroid immune responses. Sample size was not statistically predetermined, and blinding of investigators to group allocation was not performed. A 13 V-J signature model separated ophthalmopathy from stable hyperthyroidism, with 87.88% sensitivity and 81.08% specificity in cross-validation and 80%/75% in testing.

Stable Graves' hyperthyroidism was defined as no progression to ophthalmopathy during 18 months of follow-up. Hyperthyroidism patients were newly diagnosed, had a disease duration of under 2 months, and were aged 18 to 65 years. The study excluded patients with uncontrolled infections, other autoimmune diseases, pregnancy or lactation. Clinical symptoms, serum thyroxine and TRAb, thyroid ultrasound, and orbital computed tomography formed the basis for the diagnoses. Ficoll-Paque density gradient centrifugation was used to isolate PBMCs from approximately 10 ml of fresh peripheral blood. Trizol reagent was used to extract total RNA, and RNA quality was then checked on an Agilent 2100 Bioanalyzer. Including cysteine and phenylalanine, the CDR3 has 15 amino acids. The entry retains the CDR3 DNA only, 45 bases that are in frame from base 1. The V and J ends are trimmed by 7 bases and 2 bases, leaving 15 bases between them. The germline V gene provides CDR1 MNHEY and CDR2 SVGEGT.

Many counts were recorded for this clonotype. Its antigen specificity is not known. Within one base of it there is no much larger clone, and no base qualities were kept. Amplification of TCR beta CDR3 regions was carried out from RNA transcripts. The first round of RT-PCR for the TCR CDR3 was performed with the HTBI primer set and the Qiagen OneStep RT-PCR kit. A second multiplex PCR round built the libraries, followed by size selection and purification. The libraries were sequenced on an Illumina HiSeq2000 using paired-end 100 bp reads. In the original analysis: SOAPnuke was used to process the raw data, with reads discarded if the reads contained adapters or uncalled bases, had a mean Phred below 15, or lacked an exact constant-primer or identifier match. COPE v1.2.5 was used to merge high-quality paired reads, and clonotypes were defined as unique nucleotide sequences. Clonotypes were aligned to IMGT TRBV, TRBD and TRBJ reference segments using MiTCR v1.1. Analysis was restricted to V-J combinations with a frequency above 0.0001, which covered 98% to 99.2% of repertoires. A TCS score was defined as the ratio between F50 (clonal expansion) and ExV (chaos), using BLOSUM62-based TCRdist between CDR3 peptides within each V-J. Welch's t-statistics and random forest reduced fewer than 550 V-J features to roughly 13, which were used in a naive Bayes classifier (R e1071). TCRdb reanalyzed the raw reads on its own, using fastp at Q25 for trimming and MiXCR for clone calling, and kept in-frame beta chains. Under each unique CDR3 protein, matching rows form one entry showing the most common genes and DNA. TCRdb, not the authors, supplied the V and J calls. In this sample the table shows 540,000 or so distinct CDR3 sequences, 15% to 18% of which occur a single time. The ten largest clones represent under 8% of the sample.

The sequencing sample was made of blood. The rearrangement joined TRBV6-2 or TRBV6-3 to TRBJ2-1; the D gene assignment is ambiguous. The source is a woman in her thirties with Graves' hyperthyroidism. The CDR3 region has the sequence CASTTSRGPYNEQFF. Here is the DNA: TGTGCCAGCACCACAAGTCGAGGACCCTACAATGAGCAGTTCTTC.